Below are 21 T cell receptor beta chains sequenced from a single sample in a study of cytomegalovirus exposure and HLA in healthy donors (TCRdb year 2017). Library generation was performed with the immunoSEQ multiplex PCR assay. The multiplex PCR relied on a mix of 60 forward primers for TCR Vbeta segments and 13 reverse primers for TCR Jbeta segments. TCRdb obtained this table from immuneACCESS and retained in-frame rearrangements with V and J assigned. These tables miss some clones; where compared with another copy, unresolved V genes account for less than half of the shortfall, and the remainder is unexplained. The sample profile shows around 210,000 clones; more than 75% of them were found once. The ten largest clones add up to 0.24% of the sample. The sample was PBMCs. Receptors originate from a girl aged 2-10 years in good health and CMV-seronegative.

The chain couples TRBV6-1 to TRBJ1-4; TRBD1 might be the D (6 bases). Trimming removed 3 bases at V and 5 bases at J, with 10 bases between. The germline CDR1 and CDR2 sequences are MNHNS and SASEGT. This CDR3 has 14 residues. The CDR3 nucleotides are TGTGCCAGCAGTGACAGGGGCGTAAATGAAAAACTGTTTTTT. Translation: CASSDRGVNEKLFF.

The chain combines TRBV18 with TRBJ1-1; possible D gene TRBD1, 5 bases. Germline-derived CDR1 and CDR2 are KGHSH and LQKENI. The CDR3 covers 13 residues. Deletions cut 3 bases from V and 4 bases from J, with 9 bases between. CDR3 protein: CASSPPQGTEAFF. In DNA, the CDR3 is TGTGCCAGCTCACCCCCTCAGGGCACTGAAGCTTTCTTT.

This clone has only one observation. The V call is TRBV7-3, the J call TRBJ2-5; TRBD1 matches at 8 bases. The V segment lost 5 bases and the J segment 2 bases; nucleotides outside the gene matches: 4. There are 14 residues in the CDR3. Germline CDR1 is SGHTA and CDR2 is FQGTGA. The CDR3 nucleotides read TGTGCCAGCAGCATGGACAGGGAACAAGAGACCCAGTACTTC. This gives the protein CASSMDREQETQYF.

The gene calls are TRBV6-6 and TRBJ1-2, with TRBD1 matching over 10 bases. Trimming cost V 8 bases and J 4 bases; bases outside gene matches: 7. Germline V gives CDR1 MNHNY, CDR2 SVGAGI (reference sequence). The CDR3 consists of 14 residues. The CDR3 reads CASEPGQGIYGYTF. CDR3 nucleotides: TGTGCCAGCGAACCGGGACAGGGGATCTATGGCTACACCTTC.

V and J are TRBV4-1 and TRBJ2-5; D remains ambiguous. In germline, CDR1 is MGHRA, CDR2 YSYEKL. The CDR3 length is 13 residues. Trimming left V 4 bases short and J 2 bases short, with 8 bases between. CDR3 in DNA: TGCGCCAGCAGCCGAGGCCCTCAAGAGACCCAGTACTTC. It codes for CASSRGPQETQYF.

The rearrangement uses TRBV29-1 and TRBJ1-1; D call uncertain. The CDR3 extends over 12 amino acids. V was clipped by 8 bases and J by 5 bases, with 15 bases between them. Germline CDR1 reads SQVTM; CDR2 reads ANQGSEA. This CDR3 reads CSTSDSGTEAFF. CDR3 coding DNA: TGCAGCACCTCGGACTCGGGAACTGAAGCTTTCTTT.

This chain uses TRBV27 with TRBJ1-1; D might be TRBD1 (6 bases). The CDR3 totals 13 residues. Germline lookup yields CDR1 MNHEY and CDR2 SMNVEV (reference sequence). V gave up 6 bases and J gave up 3 bases, with 11 bases separating them. CDR3 sequence: CASSWNRDTEAFF. The DNA of the CDR3 is TGTGCCAGCAGCTGGAACAGGGACACTGAAGCTTTCTTT.

This rearrangement joins TRBV19 to TRBJ2-1; TRBD2 aligns across 7 bases. Unmatched junction bases numbered 6, after V lost 3 bases and J lost 4 bases. CDR3 length: 15 amino acids. Germline-derived CDR1 and CDR2 are LNHDA and SQIVND (reference sequence). The CDR3 region has the DNA TGTGCCAGTAGTATTTCAGCGGGGAGGTACAATGAGCAGTTCTTC. This encodes CASSISAGRYNEQFF.

This clone was detected only once. The chain couples TRBV18 to TRBJ2-7, with TRBD1 identical over 10 bases. This CDR3 is 15 amino acids long. Germline assignment: CDR1 KGHSH and CDR2 LQKENI. Trimming cost V 2 bases and J 5 bases; bases outside gene matches: 6. The CDR3, as DNA: TGTGCCAGCTCACCAACCGGGACAGGGGTCCACGAGCAGTACTTC. This gives the protein CASSPTGTGVHEQYF.

This clone has just one count. The genes are TRBV29-1 and TRBJ1-1, with no clear D. The CDR3 is 13 amino acids. Per germline, CDR1 SQVTM and CDR2 ANQGSEA. The V gene lost 1 base and the J gene lost 0 bases, with 6 bases spanning the gap. The CDR3 DNA reads TGCAGCGTTGAAGTCGCGGTGAACACTGAAGCTTTCTTT. It encodes CSVEVAVNTEAFF.

The J gene is TRBJ2-2, the V gene TRBV6-5, with D possibly TRBD2 on 6 matching bases. Trimming took 2 bases from V and 8 from J, leaving 12 bases between them. CDR1 is MNHEY, CDR2 SVGAGI, per germline. This CDR3 is built from 14 residues. The CDR3, as DNA: TGTGCCAGCAGTTACAGGCGGGAAAGAGGGGAGCTGTTTTTT. As protein: CASSYRRERGELFF.

In this sample, this clone turned up a few times. The V call is TRBV9, the J call TRBJ1-6; 8 positions match TRBD1. Germline CDR1 SGDLS, CDR2 YYNGEE. CDR3 length: 15 residues. V gave up 4 bases and J gave up 5 bases; unmatched junction bases: 5. CDR3 amino acids: CASSTGTGDNSPLHF. CDR3 bases: TGTGCCAGCAGCACCGGGACAGGCGATAATTCACCCCTCCACTTT.

The sample holds a few counts of this clone. This rearrangement joins TRBV5-6 to TRBJ2-3; D is unresolved. V was shortened by 0 bases and J by 2 bases, with 10 bases between the two germline ends. This CDR3 has 15 amino acids. Per germline, CDR1 SGHDT and CDR2 YYEEEE. The CDR3 bases are TGTGCCAGCAGCTTGGCCGGCAGGATCACAGATACGCAGTATTTT. Its protein is CASSLAGRITDTQYF.

The chain is built from TRBV16 and TRBJ2-7; D possibly corresponds to TRBD2 (5 bases). The CDR3 length is 14 residues. Trimming shortened V by 0 bases and J by 6 bases, and 12 bases separated the two germline ends. Germline CDR1 reads KGHSY; CDR2 reads FQNENV. The CDR3 loop reads CASSQSSGFGEQYF. CDR3 nucleotides: TGTGCCAGCAGCCAATCGTCGGGGTTCGGCGAGCAGTACTTC.

The sample holds one count of this clone. The CDR3 is CATRHRDLSTGELFF. The CDR3 DNA reads TGTGCCACCAGACACAGGGACCTAAGCACCGGGGAGCTGTTTTTT. The J gene is TRBJ2-2, the V gene TRBV15, with D possibly TRBD1 on 6 matching bases. The CDR3 totals 15 residues. V lost 6 bases and J 4 bases, leaving 15 bases between the germline ends. The germline gives CDR1 LNHNV, CDR2 YYDKDF (reference sequence).

The genes are TRBV11-2 and TRBJ1-1, with D perhaps TRBD1 (5 bases). Trimming stripped 2 bases from V and 4 bases from J, with 11 bases between. The CDR3 has 14 residues. The germline CDR1 and CDR2 sequences are SGHAT and FQNNGV. DNA for the CDR3: TGTGCCAGCAGCTTACTTCAGGGATCCACTGAAGCTTTCTTT. Amino acid sequence: CASSLLQGSTEAFF. Supplemented by reference TRBV11-2 and TRBJ1-1, the full variable domain reads EAGVAQSPRYKIIEKRQSVAFWCNPISGHATLYWYQQILGQGPKLLIQFQNNGVVDDSQLPKDRFSAERLKGVDSTLKIQPAKLEDSAVYLCASSLLQGSTEAFFGQGTRLTVV.

This rearrangement joins TRBV6-5 to TRBJ1-2; D is uncertain. Germline V gene sequence: CDR1 MNHEY, CDR2 SVGAGI. The CDR3 extends over 13 amino acids. Trimming pared 0 bases from V and 6 bases from J, leaving 8 bases between. The DNA of the CDR3 is TGTGCCAGCAGTTACTCGAACAGCCATGGCTACACCTTC. Translation: CASSYSNSHGYTF.

The rearrangement uses TRBV7-9 and TRBJ2-7; tentatively, D is TRBD1 (5 bases). CDR1 SEHNR and CDR2 FQNEAQ come from the germline V gene (reference sequence). V lost 3 bases to trimming and J lost 2 bases, with 11 bases between them. This CDR3 has 14 residues. The CDR3 here is CASSFKGPPYEQYF. DNA of the CDR3: TGTGCCAGCAGCTTTAAGGGGCCACCCTACGAGCAGTACTTC.

The chain uses TRBV6-5 and TRBJ1-3; a weak D match, TRBD1 (5 bases). Germline V gene lookup returns CDR1 MNHEY and CDR2 SVGAGI. Trimming removed 6 bases at V and 0 bases at J, with 12 bases between. The CDR3 loop spans 15 amino acids. Here the CDR3 reads CASSNDRNSGNTIYF. The CDR3 DNA reads TGTGCCAGCAGCAATGACAGAAACTCTGGAAACACCATATATTTT.

J is TRBJ2-7 and V is TRBV7-6; 11 bases match TRBD2. Germline V gene data show CDR1 as SGHVS and CDR2 as FNYEAQ. Trimming took 1 base from V and 7 from J; bases not matched to a gene: 3. CDR3 length: 14 residues. CDR3 nucleotides: TGTGCCAGCAGCTTAGTACTAGCGGGGGTTGAGCAGTACTTC. Encoded protein: CASSLVLAGVEQYF.

This clone appeared a single time. The V and J genes are TRBV4-2 and TRBJ2-3; weak D call: TRBD2 (5 bases). Germline-derived CDR1 and CDR2 are LGHNA and YNFKEQ. The ends were cut back, 5 bases at V and 4 bases at J, with 16 bases in the middle. The CDR3 length is 15 residues. This CDR3 reads CASSALGDSPDTQYF. In nucleotides, the CDR3 is TGTGCCAGCAGCGCCCTCGGGGATAGCCCAGATACGCAGTATTTT.